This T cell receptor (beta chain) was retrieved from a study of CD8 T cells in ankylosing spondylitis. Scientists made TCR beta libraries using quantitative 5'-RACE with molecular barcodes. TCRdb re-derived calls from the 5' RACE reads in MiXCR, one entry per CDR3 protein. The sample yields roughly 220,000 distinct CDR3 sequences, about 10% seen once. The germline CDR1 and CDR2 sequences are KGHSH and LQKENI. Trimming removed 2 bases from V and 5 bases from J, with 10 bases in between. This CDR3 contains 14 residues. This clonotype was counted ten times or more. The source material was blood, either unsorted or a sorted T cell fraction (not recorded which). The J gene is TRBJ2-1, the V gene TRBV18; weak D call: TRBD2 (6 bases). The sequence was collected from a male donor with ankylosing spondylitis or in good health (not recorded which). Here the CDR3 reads CASSPGTGDNEQFF. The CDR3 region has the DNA TGTGCCAGCTCACCAGGGACGGGAGACAATGAGCAGTTCTTC.